This T cell receptor beta chain was captured in a study of T cells after yellow fever vaccination. Study-wide findings and caveats: Clones from primary vaccination mostly reappeared after the booster (approximately 96% CD4, about 85% CD8). Though it reached lower strength, the secondary response hit its peak faster, day 5 versus 15. Of the clonotypes, a small share occurred in both CD4 and CD8 compartments.

The germline V gene encodes CDR1 SNHLY and CDR2 FYNNEI. CDR3 size: 14 residues. The V gene lost 6 bases and the J gene lost 7 bases, with 18 bases spanning the gap. As concerns this clonotype: What it binds is unknown.

A process of 5'RACE template switching, which added a universal primer site and UMIs, was used to make TCR cDNA. Each CDR3 protein is one row after TCRdb ran MiXCR on the 5' RACE reads. The profile covers 300,000 to 350,000 distinct CDR3 sequences, with approximately 4% appearing a single time and 20% to 25% taken by the ten largest. The J gene is TRBJ1-1, the V gene TRBV2, with D perhaps TRBD1 (5 bases). This clonotype was obtained from a young man who received the YFV17D yellow fever vaccine. Sequencing used PBMCs, obtained 5 days after the yellow fever booster vaccination. The CDR3 coding sequence is TGTGCCAGCAGGGGGACGAAGATCGGGGGTGAAGCTTTCTTT. Its protein is CASRGTKIGGEAFF.